The table lists the clone carrying this T cell receptor beta chain with a few counts. Its antigen is not known. The CDR3 length is 12 residues. V dropped 6 bases and J dropped 8 bases, with 10 bases sitting between them. The record originates from a study of T cell responses to AZD1222 COVID-19 vaccine. Study-wide results and caveats: With dominance at 160-218 and 743-854, vaccine-associated CD4 TCRs spanned spike. Only five or six AZD1222 recipients were seropositive at baseline. Spike-specific TCRs gained breadth and depth after people received two AZD1222 doses.

Clones were read by immunoSEQ multiplex PCR, and TCRdb kept only the in-frame ones, dropping some. Of 150,000 to 200,000 clones listed, approximately 95% are singletons. The chain uses TRBV12-3 or TRBV12-4 and TRBJ2-2; D gene unclear. The sequenced sample was peripheral blood, obtained 28 days after the second dose of the MenACWY control vaccine. The clonotype comes from an adult who received the MenACWY meningococcal vaccine as a control. This chain's CDR3 is CASSSLGGELFF. Here the CDR3 DNA reads TGTGCCAGCAGCTCCTTAGGGGGGGAGCTGTTTTTT.